The sequence of this T cell receptor beta chain was determined in a study of shared clonotypes between healthy human individuals. Germline V gene lookup returns CDR1 SGDLS and CDR2 YYNGEE. V lost 4 bases, J lost 5 bases, and 11 bases stayed unmatched. This CDR3 contains 16 residues. Per the authors' pipeline: Filtering of immunoSEQ junctional sequences could not match full-length read filtering. Some clones are missing from TCRdb's copy, which holds only in-frame ones; the method was immunoSEQ multiplex PCR. The V and J calls and the clone size are those of that table, but D and trimming were determined from the DNA. The table lists about 2.3 million clones, around 93% of them singletons.

The sequencing sample was made of naive CD4+ T cells from PBMCs. Subset meaning: CD45RA+ positively selected. The TCR comes from a young man in good health. Some clones in this sample may be carry-over from other donors' samples. V and J are TRBV9 and TRBJ2-3, with TRBD1 identical over 9 bases. CDR3 bases: TGTGCCAGCAGCCCTAGGACAGGGGCGGCGGGAGATACGCAGTATTTT. Translation gives CASSPRTGAAGDTQYF.